These T cell receptor beta chains were read from a single sample in a study of blood T cells in healthy people across ages. MiXCR was run by TCRdb on the 5' RACE reads, yielding one entry per CDR3 protein. Of hundreds of thousands of distinct CDR3 sequences in the sample, more than 45% are singletons; the top ten hold approximately 20%. The sample consisted of blood. The receptors here all came from a man aged 25-45 years in good health. CDR3s include the opening cysteine and the closing phenylalanine or tryptophan. A D gene is named only where the DNA matches it firmly. Rows may omit the clone size; those that give it use once, few, many or a size class.

J	V	size	D	CDR3	DNA
TRBJ2-4	TRBV7-8	few	.	CASSLDAIIQYF	TGTGCCAGCAGCTTAGATGCGATCATTCAGTACTTC
TRBJ2-7	TRBV29-1	few	TRBD1	CSVEDRAYEQYF	TGCAGCGTAGAAGACAGGGCCTACGAGCAGTACTTC
TRBJ2-3	TRBV20-1	few	TRBD1	CSAKRQGTDTQYF	TGCAGTGCCAAAAGACAGGGTACAGATACGCAGTATTTT
TRBJ1-5	TRBV7-2	.	TRBD1	CASSTRTGEVADTQHF	TGTGCCAGCAGCACCAGGACAGGGGAAGTAGCAGATACGCAGCATTTT
TRBJ1-1	TRBV29-1	.	.	CSAPRGLEAFF	TGCAGCGCCCCGAGAGGCCTCGAAGCTTTCTTT
TRBJ2-3	TRBV29-1	.	.	CSVDSPRALTDTQYF	TGCAGCGTTGATTCACCAAGGGCCCTCACAGATACGCAGTATTTT
TRBJ2-7	TRBV27	few	.	CASSSTGRQYF	TGTGCCAGCAGTTCAACAGGACGACAGTACTTC
TRBJ2-3	TRBV6-5	.	.	CASSYSEGIDTQYF	TGTGCCAGCAGTTACTCGGAGGGCATCGATACGCAGTATTTT
TRBJ1-1	TRBV6-2/TRBV6-3	.	.	CASSYQGPRRAFF	TGTGCCAGCAGTTACCAGGGACCTAGGCGGGCTTTCTTT
TRBJ2-1	TRBV7-2	.	.	CASSLVRYSGLGDEQFF	TGTGCCAGCAGCTTAGTGCGCTACAGCGGATTGGGCGATGAGCAGTTCTTC
TRBJ2-3	TRBV6-2/TRBV6-3	few	TRBD2	CASSRGTSGDTQYF	TGTGCCAGCAGTCGGGGAACTAGCGGAGATACGCAGTATTTT
TRBJ2-7	TRBV7-6	.	.	CASSPSTGPYEQYF	TGTGCCAGCAGCCCCAGTACGGGCCCCTACGAGCAGTACTTC
TRBJ2-1	TRBV7-2	many	.	CASSKTLASASQFF	TGTGCCAGCAGCAAGACCCTGGCTAGCGCTTCACAGTTCTTC
TRBJ1-2	TRBV11-2	.	.	CASSHFPAPPSGGYTF	TGTGCCAGCAGCCACTTCCCGGCCCCTCCTTCGGGTGGCTACACCTTC
TRBJ2-5	TRBV11-2	many	.	CASSLRGGADETQYF	TGTGCCAGCAGCTTAAGAGGCGGGGCGGATGAGACCCAGTACTTC
TRBJ1-6	TRBV25-1	.	.	CASSEWSPESPLHF	TGTGCCAGCAGTGAATGGTCGCCTGAATCACCCCTCCACTTT
TRBJ2-7	TRBV27	.	.	CASSLGQSLHEQYF	TGTGCCAGCAGTTTAGGACAATCGCTCCACGAGCAGTACTTC
TRBJ2-3	TRBV4-2	.	.	CASSQEDSNTDTQYF	TGTGCCAGCAGCCAGGAAGACTCCAACACAGATACGCAGTATTTT
TRBJ1-2	TRBV7-2	.	.	CASSPNAGAGGYTF	TGTGCCAGCAGCCCCAACGCCGGGGCGGGAGGCTACACCTTC
TRBJ2-2	TRBV11-2	few	.	CASSLIRGVRSTQLNTGELFF	TGTGCCAGCAGCTTAATTCGGGGAGTGCGATCCACCCAATTGAACACCGGGGAGCTGTTTTTT
TRBJ1-1	TRBV7-8	few	.	CASSFTGGVNTEAFF	TGTGCCAGCAGCTTCACCGGCGGGGTGAACACTGAAGCTTTCTTT
TRBJ2-7	TRBV5-1	.	TRBD1	CASSSAGTASYEQYF	TGCGCCAGCAGCTCAGCCGGGACAGCATCCTACGAGCAGTACTTC
TRBJ1-2	TRBV4-1	few	.	CASSQEPGGPYGYTF	TGCGCCAGCAGCCAAGAGCCCGGGGGGCCCTATGGCTACACCTTC
TRBJ1-2	TRBV20-1	.	TRBD1	CSTSGTGLTYGYTF	TGCAGTACTTCTGGGACAGGCCTCACCTATGGCTACACCTTC
TRBJ2-7	TRBV12-3/TRBV12-4	.	.	CASSFVSHHEQYF	TGTGCCAGCAGTTTTGTCAGTCATCACGAGCAGTACTTC
TRBJ2-1	TRBV20-1	.	.	CSAIAGSGPEEQFF	TGCAGTGCCATTGCGGGATCGGGACCGGAGGAGCAGTTCTTC
TRBJ1-6	TRBV15	.	.	CATSRDGFEGDGSPLHF	TGTGCCACCAGCAGAGATGGTTTTGAAGGGGATGGCTCACCCCTCCACTTT
TRBJ1-2	TRBV30	once	.	CAWSVFAGAPGYTF	TGTGCCTGGAGTGTCTTCGCAGGGGCGCCTGGCTACACCTTC
TRBJ2-7	TRBV7-2	.	TRBD2	CASRGAGFDSYEQYF	TGTGCCAGCCGTGGAGCGGGATTTGACTCCTACGAGCAGTACTTC
TRBJ2-7	TRBV20-1	.	.	CSARDLSGDEQYF	TGCAGTGCTAGAGATCTCAGTGGGGACGAGCAGTACTTC
TRBJ2-5	TRBV7-2	.	TRBD2	CASSTLRTSRETQYF	TGTGCCAGCAGCACCCTCCGGACTAGCAGGGAGACCCAGTACTTC
TRBJ2-5	TRBV27	.	TRBD2	CASSMTGTRLVYEQYF	TGTGCCAGCAGCATGACCGGGACTAGGCTGGTGTATGAGCAGTACTTC
TRBJ2-1	TRBV4-3	.	TRBD2	CASSQDPAGLAGGPYNEQFF	TGCGCCAGCAGCCAAGATCCAGCGGGACTAGCGGGAGGACCATACAATGAGCAGTTCTTC
TRBJ2-5	TRBV12-3/TRBV12-4	.	.	CASSFGWSGQETQYF	TGTGCCAGCAGTTTCGGGTGGTCGGGACAAGAGACCCAGTACTTC
TRBJ2-5	TRBV15	.	.	CATSRGKGQETQYF	TGTGCCACCAGCCGAGGAAAGGGGCAAGAGACCCAGTACTTC
TRBJ2-7	TRBV28	.	.	CASSFSVGEQYF	TGTGCCAGCAGTTTTTCGGTGGGCGAGCAGTACTTC
TRBJ2-4	TRBV29-1	.	TRBD2	CSAGGFDIQYF	TGCAGCGCGGGAGGGTTTGACATTCAGTACTTC
TRBJ2-5	TRBV27	.	TRBD1	CASTTGTGGWETQYF	TGTGCCAGCACCACCGGCACAGGGGGCTGGGAGACCCAGTACTTC
TRBJ1-1	TRBV18	few	.	CASSPVSTDAEAFF	TGTGCCAGCTCACCCGTCTCGACAGACGCTGAAGCTTTCTTT
TRBJ2-7	TRBV15	.	.	CATSSPGLLYEQYF	TGTGCCACCAGCAGTCCGGGACTCCTCTACGAGCAGTACTTC
TRBJ1-2	TRBV7-2	many	.	CASSSQTAYGYTF	TGTGCCAGCAGCTCTCAGACAGCCTATGGCTACACCTTC
TRBJ2-2	TRBV20-1	.	.	CSARGTGRVRTGELFF	TGCAGTGCTAGAGGGACAGGGAGGGTGCGAACCGGGGAGCTGTTTTTT
TRBJ2-4	TRBV27	.	TRBD2	CASSFMTSLNKNIQYF	TGTGCCAGCAGTTTTATGACTAGCCTGAACAAAAACATTCAGTACTTC
TRBJ2-3	TRBV12-3/TRBV12-4	.	.	CASLRGGSTDTQYF	TGTGCCAGCCTAAGGGGGGGGAGCACAGATACGCAGTATTTT
TRBJ2-1	TRBV20-1	.	.	CSATRISGTNEQFF	TGCAGTGCTACACGAATTAGCGGAACAAATGAGCAGTTCTTC
TRBJ2-5	TRBV7-6	.	.	CASSLMSETQYF	TGTGCCAGCAGCTTAATGTCAGAGACCCAGTACTTC
TRBJ2-7	TRBV28	.	TRBD1	CASALGSGTGGYEQYF	TGTGCCAGCGCGTTAGGGAGTGGGACAGGGGGCTACGAGCAGTACTTC
TRBJ2-7	TRBV4-2	once	.	CASSQVWGDTYEQYF	TGTGCCAGCAGCCAGGTCTGGGGGGACACCTACGAGCAGTACTTC
TRBJ2-6	TRBV7-6	.	.	CASSLARGESSGANVLTF	TGTGCCAGCAGCTTAGCCCGTGGGGAGAGCTCTGGGGCCAACGTCCTGACTTTC
TRBJ2-1	TRBV29-1	few	.	CSVEGGGDEQFF	TGCAGCGTTGAGGGAGGGGGCGATGAGCAGTTCTTC
TRBJ2-7	TRBV5-4	.	.	CASSLQRGTYEQYF	TGTGCCAGCAGCCTTCAAAGAGGGACCTACGAGCAGTACTTC
TRBJ1-1	TRBV28	.	.	CASSETGKTILEAFF	TGTGCCAGCAGTGAGACCGGGAAAACGATCCTTGAAGCTTTCTTT
TRBJ1-2	TRBV20-1	.	.	CSARVEGGSLSGYTF	TGCAGTGCTAGAGTTGAGGGGGGGTCGCTATCTGGCTACACCTTC
TRBJ1-1	TRBV12-3/TRBV12-4	.	.	CASSRARGGTEAFF	TGTGCCAGCAGCCGTGCTAGGGGGGGCACTGAAGCTTTCTTT
TRBJ2-7	TRBV20-1	.	.	CSAREIGTPRYEQYF	TGCAGTGCTAGAGAAATCGGGACACCGCGATACGAGCAGTACTTC
TRBJ2-5	TRBV5-1	.	TRBD1	CASSTDRASLEAGQETQYF	TGCGCCAGCAGCACCGACAGGGCCAGCTTGGAGGCGGGCCAAGAGACCCAGTACTTC
TRBJ2-3	TRBV20-1	.	TRBD2	CSAPPRGGGGGTDTQYF	TGCAGTGCTCCCCCTCGGGGGGGCGGTGGAGGCACAGATACGCAGTATTTT
TRBJ1-1	TRBV7-9	many	.	CASSLSLTLMNTEAFF	TGTGCCAGCAGCCTCAGCCTGACCCTCATGAACACTGAAGCTTTCTTT
TRBJ2-3	TRBV3-1	few	.	CASSQERVSQYF	TGTGCCAGCAGCCAGGAAAGGGTTTCGCAGTATTTT
TRBJ2-5	TRBV20-1	few	TRBD2	CSGTIKETQYF	TGCTCGGGGACTATTAAAGAGACCCAGTACTTC